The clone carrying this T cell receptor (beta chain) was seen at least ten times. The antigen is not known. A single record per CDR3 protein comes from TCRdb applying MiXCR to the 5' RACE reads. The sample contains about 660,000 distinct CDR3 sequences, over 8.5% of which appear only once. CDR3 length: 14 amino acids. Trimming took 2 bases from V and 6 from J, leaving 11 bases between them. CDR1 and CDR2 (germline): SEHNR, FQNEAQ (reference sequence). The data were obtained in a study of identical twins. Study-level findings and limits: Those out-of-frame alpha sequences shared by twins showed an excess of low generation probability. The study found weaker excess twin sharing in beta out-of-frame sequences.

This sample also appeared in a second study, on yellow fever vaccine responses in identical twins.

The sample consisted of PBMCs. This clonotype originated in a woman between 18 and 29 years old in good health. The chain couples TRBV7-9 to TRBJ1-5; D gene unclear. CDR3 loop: CASSLNTPSQPQHF. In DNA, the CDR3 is TGTGCCAGCAGCTTAAATACCCCCTCTCAGCCCCAGCATTTT.